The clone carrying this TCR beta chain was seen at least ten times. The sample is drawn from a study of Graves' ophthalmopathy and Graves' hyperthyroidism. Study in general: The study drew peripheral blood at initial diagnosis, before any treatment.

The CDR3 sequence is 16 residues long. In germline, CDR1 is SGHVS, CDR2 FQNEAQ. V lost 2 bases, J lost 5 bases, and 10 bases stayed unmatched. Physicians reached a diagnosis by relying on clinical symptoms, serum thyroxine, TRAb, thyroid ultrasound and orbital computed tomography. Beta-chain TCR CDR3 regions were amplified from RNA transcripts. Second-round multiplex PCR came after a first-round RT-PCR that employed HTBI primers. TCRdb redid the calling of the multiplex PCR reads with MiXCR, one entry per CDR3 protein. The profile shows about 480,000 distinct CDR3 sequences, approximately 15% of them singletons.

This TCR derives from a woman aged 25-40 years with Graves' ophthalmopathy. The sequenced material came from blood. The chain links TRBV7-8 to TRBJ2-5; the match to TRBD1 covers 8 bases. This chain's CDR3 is CASSLKSGGIWETQYF. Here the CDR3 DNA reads TGTGCCAGCAGCTTAAAATCAGGGGGCATATGGGAGACCCAGTACTTC.